This T cell receptor beta chain was observed in a study of PD-L1 blockade in urothelial cancer. Whole-study context: Analyses were performed on blood at 3 weeks after treatment start (the second dose) and at 6 weeks. There were a median of roughly 140,000 T cells in blood samples.

This CDR3 has 15 residues. Trimming left V 0 bases short and J 1 base short, with 6 bases between. The germline V gene encodes CDR1 MNHEY and CDR2 SVGAGI. TCRdb keeps only in-frame clones here, not all; method: immunoSEQ multiplex PCR. The profile shows some 71,000 clones, roughly nine tenths of them singletons. As regards this clone: Its antigen is currently unknown.

Study-wide results and limits: More expansion of tumor-associated blood clones, seen at 3 weeks, marked durable-benefit patients. Below-median pretreatment blood TCR clonality predicted better survival.

The gene calls are TRBV6-5 and TRBJ2-2; D remains ambiguous. The clonotype originates from a man between 60 and 75 years old with urothelial cancer. Sequenced material: PBMCs, taken around atezolizumab (anti-PD-L1) treatment. For the CDR3, the DNA is TGTGCCAGCAGTTACTCCCCCATGAACACCGGGGAGCTGTTTTTT. Residues: CASSYSPMNTGELFF.